Included here is one TCR beta chain sequence, with context. Its specificity is unknown. In germline, CDR1 is MDHEN, CDR2 SYDVKM. This CDR3 has 15 amino acids. Trimming took 4 bases from V and 2 from J; bases not matched to a gene: 6. This sample is drawn from a study of cytomegalovirus exposure and HLA in healthy donors. General study results and limits: In a later analysis, most CMV-associated TCR beta chains appeared HLA-restricted. Researchers catalogued approximately 160 TCR beta chains as cytomegalovirus-associated.

Amplification used 60 Vbeta primers and 13 Jbeta primers. Here immunoSEQ multiplex PCR was the method, and the copy in TCRdb shows in-frame clones only, minus some. The data contain roughly 89,000 clones, around 81% of them singletons. The J gene is TRBJ2-7, the V gene TRBV28; TRBD2 matches at 9 bases. What was sequenced was PBMCs. The clonotype originates from a man between 18 and 35 years old in good health and CMV-seronegative. CDR3 in amino acids: CASSSFLAGTYEQYF. In nucleotides, the CDR3 is TGTGCCAGCAGTTCCTTCCTAGCGGGAACCTACGAGCAGTACTTC.